The present entry profiles one T cell receptor (beta chain) with its context. The antigen is undetermined. This entry belongs to a study of T cell responses to AZD1222 COVID-19 vaccine. Overall study findings and caveats: Mapped onto spike, vaccine-associated CD4 TCRs spanned it and were dominant at 160-218 and 743-854. Baseline seropositivity occurred in only 5 to 7 AZD1222 recipients. Donors, mostly white British, included more females; clonal diversity was possibly underestimated. Sampling that yielded the repertoires occurred only after the peak T cell response.

The CDR3 sequence is 12 residues long. The J segment lost 0 bases and the V segment lost 6 bases, leaving 2 bases of the junction unmatched. The germline V gene has CDR1 SQVTM and CDR2 ANQGSEA. This table comes from immunoSEQ multiplex PCR, and its TCRdb copy is limited to in-frame clones, with some not included. The table shows approximately 100,000 clones, with approximately 92% occurring only once. This TCR was sampled from an adult in good health. The V and J genes are TRBV29-1 and TRBJ2-7; TRBD1 aligns across 7 bases. The input for sequencing was peripheral blood, taken on day 0 of AZD1222 vaccination. The CDR3 DNA reads TGCAGCGTCCGGGACAGCTCCTACGAGCAGTACTTC. The encoded protein is CSVRDSSYEQYF.